Following are 17 T cell receptor beta chains from one sample sequenced in a study of shared clonotypes between healthy human individuals. Naive CD8 populations comprised CD45RO-negative cells positively selected for CCR7, excluding terminally differentiated effector memory CD45RA+ cells. The protocol was immunoSEQ multiplex PCR, while the TCRdb copy is restricted to in-frame clones and leaves out a portion. Of hundreds of thousands of clones listed, 85% to 95% are singletons. Sequencing was carried out using naive CD8+ T cells sorted from blood. The source is a woman younger than 45 in good health.

The CDR3 bases are TGCGCCAGCAGTTTTACCGGGGACACTGAAGCTTTCTTT. It translates to CASSFTGDTEAFF. The chain is built from TRBV5-1 and TRBJ1-1; no clear D gene. The ends were cut back, 5 bases at V and 3 bases at J, with 11 bases in the middle. The CDR3 contains 13 residues. Germline values: CDR1 SGHRS, CDR2 YFSETQ. The full variable domain, its missing parts supplied by reference TRBV5-1 and TRBJ1-1, is KAGVTQTPRYLIKTRGQQVTLSCSPISGHRSVSWYQQTPGQGLQFLFEYFSETQRNKGNFPGRFSGRQFSNSRSEMNVSTLELGDSALYLCASSFTGDTEAFFGQGTRLTVV.

This clone showed up just once. The chain carries TRBV6-6 and TRBJ2-1, with D perhaps matching TRBD2 (5 bases). Trimming pared 3 bases from V and 0 bases from J, leaving 9 bases between. The CDR3 totals 15 residues. Germline CDR1 MNHNY, CDR2 SVGAGI (reference sequence). The CDR3 here is CASSYLEASYNEQFF. The CDR3 DNA follows: TGTGCCAGCAGTTATTTGGAGGCCTCCTACAATGAGCAGTTCTTC.

A remark on this clone: This same CDR3 is encoded by further DNA sequences in the sample. V usage is TRBV25-1 and J usage is TRBJ1-1, with D hard to call. The CDR3 has 12 residues. Germline V lookup: CDR1 MGHDK, CDR2 SYGVNS. V dropped 4 bases and J dropped 3 bases, with 6 bases sitting between them. The CDR3 reads CASSVGDTEAFF. The CDR3 DNA follows: TGTGCCAGCAGTGTCGGAGACACTGAAGCTTTCTTT.

The rearrangement links TRBV19 to TRBJ1-5; tentative D call: TRBD1 (5 bases). Germline loops: CDR1 LNHDA, CDR2 SQIVND (reference sequence). The CDR3 totals 15 residues. The germline V and J ends were trimmed by 6 bases and 6 bases, with 18 bases remaining between them. The CDR3 bases are TGTGCCAGTAGGACTTTTTACGGGGCGATTCAGCCCCAGCATTTT. It translates to CASRTFYGAIQPQHF.

The chain has TRBV7-9 and TRBJ1-4; D not resolved. The CDR3 runs to 14 residues. In germline, CDR1 is SEHNR, CDR2 FQNEAQ (reference sequence). Trimming cost V 1 base and J 6 bases, with 9 bases left between them. In DNA, the CDR3 is TGTGCCAGCAGCTTAGGAGGGAGGGATGAAAAACTGTTTTTT. It codes for CASSLGGRDEKLFF.

V usage is TRBV4-1 and J usage is TRBJ2-7; D perhaps matches TRBD2 (6 bases). Per the germline V gene, CDR1 is MGHRA and CDR2 is YSYEKL. This CDR3 comprises 14 residues. The V end was cut by 3 bases, the J end by 2 bases, with 11 bases between. The CDR3 spells CASSHEDYTYEQYF. CDR3 sequence (DNA): TGCGCCAGCAGCCACGAGGACTATACCTACGAGCAGTACTTC.

This clone appeared once. The chain employs TRBV6-5 and TRBJ2-5, with 8 bases that match TRBD1. Matching the DNA end better, TRBJ2-7 makes the J call doubtful. The germline gives CDR1 MNHEY, CDR2 SVGAGI. CDR3 length equals 12 residues. The CDR3 DNA sequence: TGTGCCAGCGGGACAGGACCCTACGAGCAGTACTTC. Its translation is CASGTGPYEQYF.

The J gene is TRBJ2-7, the V gene TRBV27, with D unclear. The V end lost 1 base, the J end lost 3 bases, and 13 bases lay between the germline ends. Germline V CDR1 and CDR2: MNHEY, SMNVEV (reference sequence). The CDR3 consists of 15 residues. The CDR3 is CASSLYPRTGYEQYF. CDR3 coding DNA: TGTGCCAGCAGTTTATATCCCAGAACGGGCTACGAGCAGTACTTC.

The gene calls are TRBV7-6 and TRBJ2-3, with 9 bases fitting TRBD2. V lost 4 bases to trimming and J lost 4 bases; unmatched junction nucleotides: 12. CDR1 is SGHVS and CDR2 is FNYEAQ in the germline V gene. This CDR3 is 17 amino acids long. CDR3 coding DNA: TGTGCCAGCAGCTCCCCCCGAGTGGGACTAGCATCAGATACGCAGTATTTT. Its translation: CASSSPRVGLASDTQYF.

This chain connects TRBV5-1 to TRBJ2-2; D remains ambiguous. CDR1 and CDR2 from the germline V gene are SGHRS and YFSETQ. Trimming cost V 0 bases and J 6 bases, with 9 bases left between them. This CDR3 spans 14 amino acids. CDR3 in DNA: TGCGCCAGCAGCTTGGAACCGAAAGCCGGGGAGCTGTTTTTT. It is translated as CASSLEPKAGELFF.

The CDR3 is CASSPLRYREYEQYF. In nucleotides, the CDR3 is TGTGCCAGCAGCCCCCTCCGCTACAGGGAGTACGAGCAGTACTTC. V usage is TRBV5-4 and J usage is TRBJ2-7; perhaps TRBD1 as D (6 bases). This CDR3 is 15 amino acids long. Germline V gene data show CDR1 as SGHNT and CDR2 as YYREEE (reference sequence). V was shortened by 4 bases and J by 4 bases, with 18 bases between the two germline ends.

The DNA of the CDR3 is TGCGCCAGCAGCTTGGACGTCCGGGCCGTCAGCTACGAGCAGTACTTC. Protein product: CASSLDVRAVSYEQYF. J is TRBJ2-7 and V is TRBV5-1; D not resolved. Germline lookup yields CDR1 SGHRS and CDR2 YFSETQ. The CDR3 has 16 residues. V was cut by 0 bases and J by 3 bases, with 16 bases left in between.

This chain joins TRBV7-3 and TRBJ2-3; the D gene is possibly TRBD2 (6 bases). V shed 5 bases and J shed 2 bases, with 11 bases lying between them. Looked up from germline, CDR1 is SGHTA and CDR2 is FQGTGA. This CDR3 region has 14 residues. The CDR3 protein is CASSIGGTTDTQYF. DNA for the CDR3: TGTGCCAGCAGCATAGGCGGGACCACAGATACGCAGTATTTT.

The chain has TRBV27 and TRBJ2-3; tentative D call: TRBD2 (6 bases). Germline V gene sequence: CDR1 MNHEY, CDR2 SMNVEV (reference sequence). This CDR3 has 12 residues. Trimming took 8 bases from V and 2 from J, leaving 8 bases between them. As DNA, the CDR3 is TGTGCCAGCCAGGGACTCACAGATACGCAGTATTTT. This encodes CASQGLTDTQYF.

The V gene is TRBV5-4, the J gene TRBJ2-3, with 8 positions matching TRBD2. CDR1 and CDR2 (germline): SGHNT, YYREEE (reference sequence). The V segment lost 0 bases and the J segment 3 bases; nucleotides outside the gene matches: 6. The CDR3 runs 16 residues. CDR3 nucleotides: TGTGCCAGCAGCTTGGGTGCGGGGGGTGAGACAGATACGCAGTATTTT. This codes for CASSLGAGGETDTQYF.

For the CDR3, the DNA is TGTGCCAGCGCGATAGCGGGAGGGGCCTACGAGCAGTACTTC. It specifies CASAIAGGAYEQYF. The V and J genes are TRBV27 and TRBJ2-5, with 11 bases identical to TRBD2. With the DNA end fitting TRBJ2-7 better, the J assignment may be wrong. CDR1 and CDR2 from the germline V gene are MNHEY and SMNVEV (reference sequence). The CDR3 sequence is 14 residues long.

The chain carries TRBV25-1 and TRBJ1-2, with 8 bases that match TRBD1. The CDR3 covers 15 residues. From germline, CDR1 is MGHDK and CDR2 SYGVNS. Losses at the gene ends were 2 bases for V and 2 bases for J; bases not matched to a gene: 4. CDR3 region: CASSEGQGANYGYTF. DNA for the CDR3: TGTGCCAGCAGTGAAGGACAGGGAGCGAACTATGGCTACACCTTC.